The subject of this entry is one T cell receptor (beta chain). The table lists this clonotype with a few counts. This receptor's antigen is unknown. Base qualities are not at hand, and no much larger clone is one base apart. V is cut by 8 bases and J by 3 bases, and the space between the germline ends is 10 bases. Reading the germline V gene (reference sequence) gives CDR1 MNHEY and CDR2 SMNVEV. The CDR3 starts with the cysteine, ends with the phenylalanine, and has 12 residues. Only CDR3 DNA remains: 36 bases, in frame from the first base. This entry is derived from a study of CD8 T cells in ankylosing spondylitis (dated by TCRdb to between 2016 and 2019). About the full investigation: The study profiled T cell receptor beta repertoires in healthy donors and ankylosing spondylitis patients to find disease-linked TCR variants. The whole study cohort included over a hundred healthy donors and some 27 ankylosing spondylitis patients. Peripheral blood was sampled, and synovial fluid was also collected from ankylosing spondylitis patients.

Broad study findings and their caveats: The disease-linked clones showed a CD8+ phenotype and occurred at relatively low frequencies in peripheral blood. Blood from ankylosing spondylitis patients appeared to be characterized by a TCR beta motif made up of seven or eight highly homologous amino acid variants. The disease-linked clones were reported to be significantly enriched in matched synovial fluid samples from ankylosing spondylitis patients. Some of the motif variants had been reported before in the synovial fluid and blood of reactive arthritis patients, a finding that suggests common disease-initiation mechanisms.

Sequencing took place on an Illumina HiSeq 2500. Quantitative 5'-RACE with molecular barcodes was the method used to prepare the TCR beta libraries. The original methods were these. A new computational method based on a probabilistic model of VDJ rearrangement was used to identify disease-linked TCR variants. TCRdb reprocessed the public reads (quality trimming at Q25 with fastp, clone calling with MiXCR) and kept in-frame beta chains. Each entry is one CDR3 protein sequence, shown with its most common DNA and genes. These V and J calls derive from TCRdb rather than the authors' analysis. The sample data list 150,000 to 200,000 distinct CDR3 sequences, and about 9.9% of these were observed just once. The ten biggest clones cover about 29% of the sample.

The sequenced sample consisted of blood, either unsorted or a sorted T cell fraction (not recorded which). The chain couples TRBV27 to TRBJ1-2, with the D gene call left open. This TCR derives from a male donor with ankylosing spondylitis or in good health (not recorded which). DNA sequence: TGTGCCAGCCGTAAAAGTCACTATGGCTACACCTTC. This sequence encodes CASRKSHYGYTF.